The rows below give T cell receptor beta chains drawn from one sample of a study of T cell repertoires in cytomegalovirus infection. In TCRdb, the reads were re-called with MiXCR into one record per CDR3 protein. The sample has some 450,000 distinct CDR3 sequences, about a third seen once. The sample comprised PBMCs. The receptors were sampled from a human donor in good health (CMV status not recorded). Some clones in this sample may be carry-over from other donors' samples. Both conserved end residues are part of each CDR3. D genes are given only for firm matches. The size entry is marked missing in some rows and otherwise reads once, few, many or a size class.

d_call: TRBD1; clone_size: few; j_call: TRBJ2-1; v_call: TRBV28; cdr3_nt: TGTGCCAGCAGTTCCGACAGGGCAGGCCTCAATGAGCAGTTCTTC; cdr3_aa: CASSSDRAGLNEQFF
d_call: NA; clone_size: NA; j_call: TRBJ2-3; v_call: TRBV7-8; cdr3_nt: TGTTCCATCAGCAAGACTAGGGGTCTTACAGATACGCAGTATTTT; cdr3_aa: CSISKTRGLTDTQYF
d_call: NA; clone_size: NA; j_call: TRBJ1-2; v_call: TRBV2; cdr3_nt: TGTGCCAGCAGTGATGTGGTACGCTACACCTTC; cdr3_aa: CASSDVVRYTF
d_call: NA; clone_size: NA; j_call: TRBJ2-5; v_call: TRBV2; cdr3_nt: TGTGCCAGCAGGACTCCTGTCCAAGAGACCCAGTACTTC; cdr3_aa: CASRTPVQETQYF
d_call: NA; clone_size: NA; j_call: TRBJ1-5; v_call: TRBV12-3/TRBV12-4; cdr3_nt: TGTGCCAGCAGTTTCGGGTCGGGGACTCCTAGCAATCAGCCCCAGCATTTT; cdr3_aa: CASSFGSGTPSNQPQHF
d_call: NA; clone_size: once; j_call: TRBJ1-5; v_call: TRBV20-1; cdr3_nt: TGCAGTGCTCCCGACGGGTTACAGGGACCCAATCAGCCCCAGCATTTT; cdr3_aa: CSAPDGLQGPNQPQHF
d_call: TRBD1; clone_size: many; j_call: TRBJ1-5; v_call: TRBV7-2; cdr3_nt: TGTGCCAGCAGCTTAGGACAGGGGAATCAGCCCCAGCATTTT; cdr3_aa: CASSLGQGNQPQHF
d_call: TRBD1; clone_size: few; j_call: TRBJ1-4; v_call: TRBV28; cdr3_nt: TGTGCCAGCAGTTTAGGACAGGGATCTAATGAAAAACTGTTTTTT; cdr3_aa: CASSLGQGSNEKLFF
d_call: TRBD2; clone_size: NA; j_call: TRBJ2-1; v_call: TRBV27; cdr3_nt: TGTGCCAGCATCGGCGGGTGGGGGGGGAAAAACAATGAGCAGTTCTTC; cdr3_aa: CASIGGWGGKNNEQFF
d_call: NA; clone_size: NA; j_call: TRBJ2-1; v_call: TRBV28; cdr3_nt: TGTGCCAGCAGTTCCGGAGGGGGGGGGACCTACAATGAGCAGTTCTTC; cdr3_aa: CASSSGGGGTYNEQFF
d_call: TRBD2; clone_size: few; j_call: TRBJ2-3; v_call: TRBV4-2; cdr3_nt: TGTGCCAGCAGCCAGGGAGGGGCGGGGAGCTCAGATACGCAGTATTTT; cdr3_aa: CASSQGGAGSSDTQYF
d_call: NA; clone_size: NA; j_call: TRBJ2-7; v_call: TRBV23-1; cdr3_nt: TGCGCCAGCCTCCGGGGAAGTCGCGAGCAGTACTTC; cdr3_aa: CASLRGSREQYF
d_call: NA; clone_size: few; j_call: TRBJ1-6; v_call: TRBV6-1; cdr3_nt: TGTGCCAGCAGTGTCAGTCGGAATAATTCACCCCTCCACTTT; cdr3_aa: CASSVSRNNSPLHF
d_call: TRBD1; clone_size: few; j_call: TRBJ2-2; v_call: TRBV24-1; cdr3_nt: TGTGCCACCAGTGATACGACAGGGGAGTCAAACACCGGGGAGCTGTTTTTT; cdr3_aa: CATSDTTGESNTGELFF
d_call: TRBD2; clone_size: NA; j_call: TRBJ2-1; v_call: TRBV7-9; cdr3_nt: TGTGCCAGCAGCGCTCCGGTTGGACTAGCGGGGGGGAACAATGAGCAGTTCTTC; cdr3_aa: CASSAPVGLAGGNNEQFF
d_call: TRBD1; clone_size: many; j_call: TRBJ2-2; v_call: TRBV7-2; cdr3_nt: TGTGCCAGCAGCTTAGCAAGGGGGCACACCGGGGAGCTGTTTTTT; cdr3_aa: CASSLARGHTGELFF
d_call: NA; clone_size: NA; j_call: TRBJ1-5; v_call: TRBV18; cdr3_nt: TGTGCCAGCTCACCATCTATGGGGGTATCCCAGCCCCAGCATTTT; cdr3_aa: CASSPSMGVSQPQHF
d_call: NA; clone_size: NA; j_call: TRBJ2-7; v_call: TRBV20-1; cdr3_nt: TGCAGTGCTAGCGGGTCTACGGCCTACGAGCAGTACTTC; cdr3_aa: CSASGSTAYEQYF
d_call: TRBD1; clone_size: NA; j_call: TRBJ2-7; v_call: TRBV12-3/TRBV12-4; cdr3_nt: TGTGCCAGCAGTCTCCGGGACAGGGGTCCTTACGAGCAGTACTTC; cdr3_aa: CASSLRDRGPYEQYF
d_call: NA; clone_size: few; j_call: TRBJ1-5; v_call: TRBV6-4; cdr3_nt: TGTGCCAGCAGTGACTCGGAGACCAATCAGCCCCAGCATTTT; cdr3_aa: CASSDSETNQPQHF
d_call: TRBD1; clone_size: few; j_call: TRBJ2-7; v_call: TRBV6-5; cdr3_nt: TGTGCCAGCAATCGAGGACAGGGAAGGGGGTACGAGCAGTACTTC; cdr3_aa: CASNRGQGRGYEQYF
d_call: NA; clone_size: NA; j_call: TRBJ1-4; v_call: TRBV20-1; cdr3_nt: TGCAGTGCCCCCCATTTAGAGCCCAATGAAAAACTGTTTTTT; cdr3_aa: CSAPHLEPNEKLFF
d_call: NA; clone_size: NA; j_call: TRBJ1-1; v_call: TRBV11-2; cdr3_nt: TGTGACAGCAGGCCTCCTCGGGCAGCGAACACTGAAGCTTTCTTT; cdr3_aa: CDSRPPRAANTEAFF
d_call: TRBD2; clone_size: few; j_call: TRBJ2-1; v_call: TRBV12-3/TRBV12-4; cdr3_nt: TGTGCCAGCAGTTCGCGGGGGGGCAGTTTCTACAATGAGCAGTTCTTC; cdr3_aa: CASSSRGGSFYNEQFF
d_call: TRBD2; clone_size: many; j_call: TRBJ2-7; v_call: TRBV7-2; cdr3_nt: TGTGCCAGCAGCAACCGTGCGGGGGGGCCCTACGAGCAGTACTTC; cdr3_aa: CASSNRAGGPYEQYF
d_call: TRBD1; clone_size: few; j_call: TRBJ1-1; v_call: TRBV15; cdr3_nt: TGTGCCACCAGAACGGACAGGGGTAGGACTGAAGCTTTCTTT; cdr3_aa: CATRTDRGRTEAFF
d_call: NA; clone_size: NA; j_call: TRBJ2-3; v_call: TRBV10-3; cdr3_nt: TGTGCCATCAGTGCCCCCAGGAAAGATCCTCGCACAGATCCGCAGTATTTT; cdr3_aa: CAISAPRKDPRTDPQYF
d_call: NA; clone_size: few; j_call: TRBJ1-3; v_call: TRBV28; cdr3_nt: TGTGCCAGCAGTTTATTACGGATCTCTGGAAACACCATATATTTT; cdr3_aa: CASSLLRISGNTIYF
d_call: TRBD2; clone_size: NA; j_call: TRBJ2-7; v_call: TRBV5-5; cdr3_nt: TGTGCCAGCAGCCATAGCGGGGGCTACGAGCAGTACTTC; cdr3_aa: CASSHSGGYEQYF
d_call: NA; clone_size: NA; j_call: TRBJ2-7; v_call: TRBV7-2; cdr3_nt: TGTGCCAGCAGCTTAGCTACGGCGGAGCATTACTTC; cdr3_aa: CASSLATAEHYF
d_call: NA; clone_size: NA; j_call: TRBJ2-6; v_call: TRBV5-1; cdr3_nt: TGCGCCAGCAGGTTCCGACAGTTATATTCTGGGGCCAACGTCCTGACTTTC; cdr3_aa: CASRFRQLYSGANVLTF
d_call: NA; clone_size: few; j_call: TRBJ2-7; v_call: TRBV20-1; cdr3_nt: TGCAGTGCTAGTATTATCACCTACGAGCAGTACTTC; cdr3_aa: CSASIITYEQYF
d_call: NA; clone_size: many; j_call: TRBJ1-1; v_call: TRBV7-2; cdr3_nt: TGTGCCAGCAGCTTAAGTGGTCCCCTGAGGACTGAAGCTTTCTTT; cdr3_aa: CASSLSGPLRTEAFF
d_call: NA; clone_size: many; j_call: TRBJ1-6; v_call: TRBV7-2; cdr3_nt: TGTGCCAGCAGCCCGGCGGGCTCCTATAATTCACCCCTCCACTTT; cdr3_aa: CASSPAGSYNSPLHF
d_call: NA; clone_size: NA; j_call: TRBJ2-3; v_call: TRBV5-5; cdr3_nt: TGTGCCATCAGCGAAATGACAAGCACAGATACGCAGTATTTT; cdr3_aa: CAISEMTSTDTQYF
d_call: NA; clone_size: many; j_call: TRBJ2-4; v_call: TRBV7-2; cdr3_nt: TGTGCCAGCAGCAGACAACCCCGACGGGGAAACAAAAACATTCAGTACTTC; cdr3_aa: CASSRQPRRGNKNIQYF
d_call: TRBD1; clone_size: NA; j_call: TRBJ2-7; v_call: TRBV20-1; cdr3_nt: TGCAGTTCCGACGACAGGGGCCTATCCTACGAGCAGTACTTC; cdr3_aa: CSSDDRGLSYEQYF
d_call: TRBD1; clone_size: NA; j_call: TRBJ1-5; v_call: TRBV4-2; cdr3_nt: TGTGCCAGCAGCCTAGGGACAGGGATGAATCAGCCCCAGCATTTT; cdr3_aa: CASSLGTGMNQPQHF
d_call: NA; clone_size: many; j_call: TRBJ2-7; v_call: TRBV7-2; cdr3_nt: TGTGCCAGCAGCATATCGACAGGGAGCGGGGGCGAGCAGTACTTC; cdr3_aa: CASSISTGSGGEQYF
d_call: NA; clone_size: NA; j_call: TRBJ1-1; v_call: TRBV7-9; cdr3_nt: TGTGCCAGCAGCTTAGTAGGGGAGAACACTGAAGCTTTCTTT; cdr3_aa: CASSLVGENTEAFF
d_call: NA; clone_size: many; j_call: TRBJ1-5; v_call: TRBV12-3/TRBV12-4; cdr3_nt: TGTGCCAGCAGTTTTTCGAGGTCTGGCAATCAGCCCCAGCATTTT; cdr3_aa: CASSFSRSGNQPQHF
d_call: NA; clone_size: many; j_call: TRBJ1-1; v_call: TRBV11-2; cdr3_nt: TGTGCCAGCAGCCCCCGGACACTGAACACTGAAGCTTTCTTT; cdr3_aa: CASSPRTLNTEAFF
d_call: NA; clone_size: NA; j_call: TRBJ1-2; v_call: TRBV20-1; cdr3_nt: TGCAGTGCTAGTCCGGGGGCGAGCCTAATCTATGGCTACACCTTC; cdr3_aa: CSASPGASLIYGYTF
d_call: TRBD1; clone_size: NA; j_call: TRBJ2-2; v_call: TRBV20-1; cdr3_nt: TGCAGTGCTAGAGGGGGACAGGGTGTCACCGGGGAGCTGTTTTTT; cdr3_aa: CSARGGQGVTGELFF
d_call: TRBD1; clone_size: NA; j_call: TRBJ1-5; v_call: TRBV6-1; cdr3_nt: TGTGCCAGCAGTGTACGGGACAGGGGACCATCGCCCCAGCATTTT; cdr3_aa: CASSVRDRGPSPQHF
d_call: TRBD2; clone_size: NA; j_call: TRBJ2-7; v_call: TRBV7-2; cdr3_nt: TGTGCCAGCAGCTTATGGTGGCGAAGGACTAGCGGGGGAGGAGAGCAGTACTTC; cdr3_aa: CASSLWWRRTSGGGEQYF